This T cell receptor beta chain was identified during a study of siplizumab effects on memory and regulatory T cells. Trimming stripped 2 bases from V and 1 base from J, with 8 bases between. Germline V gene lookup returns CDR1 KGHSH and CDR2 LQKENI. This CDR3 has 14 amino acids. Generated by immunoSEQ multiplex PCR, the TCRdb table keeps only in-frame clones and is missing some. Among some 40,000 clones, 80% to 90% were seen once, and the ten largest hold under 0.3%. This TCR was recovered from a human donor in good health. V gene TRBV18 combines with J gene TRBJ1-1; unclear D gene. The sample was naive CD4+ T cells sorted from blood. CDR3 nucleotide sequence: TGTGCCAGCTCACCAGTTGAGACGAACACTGAAGCTTTCTTT. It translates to CASSPVETNTEAFF.